The text below deals with one T cell receptor beta chain. This entry comes from a study of blood T cell repertoires in COVID-19. Study background: Researchers got acute and convalescent COVID-19 samples from the United States, Italy and Spain. T cells, B-cell-depleted T cells, or PBMCs provided the cDNA or gDNA that served as material.

Per the original data handling: Estimates of nucleated cell counts were drawn from the amplification of reference gene primers. This table comes from immunoSEQ multiplex PCR, and its TCRdb copy is limited to in-frame clones, with some not included. Clone size and V and J calls were adopted from that table, with D and trimming inferred from the DNA. The table shows 250,000 or so clones, with around 79% occurring only once. The CDR3 extends over 15 amino acids. The V gene's germline CDR1 is LGHDT and CDR2 YNNKEL (reference sequence). V shed 6 bases, J shed 5 bases, and the junction held 7 bases outside the gene matches.

The source is a woman aged 80 or over with acute or convalescent COVID-19. This rearrangement joins TRBV3-1 (or the pseudogene TRBV3-2) to TRBJ2-3; 11 bases align to TRBD1. The sequenced material came from peripheral blood. The CDR3 bases are TGTGCCAGCAGATCAGGACAGGGGGCGGGAGATACGCAGTATTTT. Translated, it gives CASRSGQGAGDTQYF.